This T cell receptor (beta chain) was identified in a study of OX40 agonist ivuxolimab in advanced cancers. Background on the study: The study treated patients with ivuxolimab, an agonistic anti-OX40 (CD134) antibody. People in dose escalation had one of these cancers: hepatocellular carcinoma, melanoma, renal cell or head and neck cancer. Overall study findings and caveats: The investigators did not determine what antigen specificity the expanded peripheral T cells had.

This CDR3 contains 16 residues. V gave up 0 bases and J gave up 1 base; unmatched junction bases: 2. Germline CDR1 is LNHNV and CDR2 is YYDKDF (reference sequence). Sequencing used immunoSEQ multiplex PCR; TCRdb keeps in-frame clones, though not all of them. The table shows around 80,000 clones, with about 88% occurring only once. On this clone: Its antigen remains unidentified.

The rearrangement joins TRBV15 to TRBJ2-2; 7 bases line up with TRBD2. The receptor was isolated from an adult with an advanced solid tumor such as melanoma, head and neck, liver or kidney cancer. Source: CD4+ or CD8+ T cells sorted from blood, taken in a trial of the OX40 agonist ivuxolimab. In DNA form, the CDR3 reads TGTGCCACCAGCAGAGAGGGGGGGAGGAACACCGGGGAGCTGTTTTTT. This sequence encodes CATSREGGRNTGELFF.